This TCR beta chain stems from a study of blood T cell repertoires in COVID-19. Across the whole study: The United States, Italy and Spain were the sources of the acute and convalescent COVID-19 samples. Sample material is recorded as cDNA or gDNA derived from T cells, B-cell-depleted T cells, or PBMCs.

From germline, CDR1 is SGHDT and CDR2 YYEEEE. With 2 bases removed from V and 0 bases from J, the gap between germline ends came to 8 bases. The CDR3 length is 14 residues. Under the authors' procedure: Amplification of reference gene primers was used by the study to estimate nucleated cell counts. Clones were read by immunoSEQ multiplex PCR, and TCRdb kept only the in-frame ones, dropping some. Clone size and the V and J calls come from that table; the DNA yielded D and trimming. The data show over 85,000 clones, with around 79% seen just once and 20% to 25% held by the top ten. Sequencing was carried out using peripheral blood. This chain joins TRBV5-6 and TRBJ1-1; the D is unclear. The sequence came from a human donor in a cohort sampled during active COVID-19. The CDR3 spells CASSFFILNTEAFF. As DNA, the CDR3 is TGTGCCAGCAGCTTCTTTATTCTGAACACTGAAGCTTTCTTT.